Following are 14 T cell receptor beta chains from one sample sequenced in a study of technical replicates of blood from a handful of donors (TCRdb year 2017). The library was generated by the immunoSEQ multiplex PCR assay. TCRdb limited this immuneACCESS table to in-frame rearrangements with V and J called. A share of clones is missing; checked studies link under half to unresolved V genes, and the rest is unexplained. This sample gives almost 55,000 clones in total; 94% of them show up just once. The top ten hold approximately 0.22% of the sample. The source material was T cells isolated from PBMCs. All receptors derive from a human donor in good health.

The V and J genes are TRBV12-5 and TRBJ2-3, with D possibly being TRBD2 (6 bases). Trimming left V 0 bases short and J 6 bases short, with 16 bases between. Germline assignment: CDR1 LGHNT and CDR2 FRNRAP. CDR3 length: 16 residues. DNA for the CDR3: TGTGCTAGTGGTTTGGTACTTAATGCCCGGGAGGATACGCAGTATTTT. Protein: CASGLVLNAREDTQYF.

The gene calls are TRBV4-1 and TRBJ2-1; 8 bases agree with TRBD2. Germline CDR1 reads MGHRA; CDR2 reads YSYEKL. This CDR3 has 22 amino acids. V lost 1 base and J lost 1; bases outside the gene matches: 21. In DNA form, the CDR3 reads TGCGCCAGCAGCCAAGCTGAGCTGTTCCGAAGCGGGGGTCCCTTTTCCTACAATGAGCAGTTCTTC. Amino acids: CASSQAELFRSGGPFSYNEQFF.

The rearrangement uses TRBV7-2 and TRBJ2-3, with 8 nucleotides matching TRBD1. Germline-derived CDR1 and CDR2 are SGHTA and FQGNSA. The ends lost 5 bases at V and 1 base at J; junction bases unmatched: 8. CDR3 length equals 16 residues. The CDR3: CASSVKVTGGTDTQYF. In DNA form, the CDR3 reads TGTGCCAGCAGCGTAAAGGTGACAGGGGGCACAGATACGCAGTATTTT.

V and J are TRBV5-1 and TRBJ2-7, with D tentatively TRBD1 (5 bases). Germline-derived CDR1 and CDR2 are SGHRS and YFSETQ. Trimming left V 2 bases short and J 5 bases short, with 11 bases between. The CDR3 totals 13 residues. In DNA form, the CDR3 reads TGCGCCAGCAGCTTCAGGGTTAGCCACGAGCAGTACTTC. It encodes CASSFRVSHEQYF.

This sequence joins TRBV29-1 and TRBJ2-1; D gene ambiguous. Germline values: CDR1 SQVTM, CDR2 ANQGSEA. V gave up 0 bases and J gave up 8 bases, with 17 bases separating them. This CDR3 contains 15 residues. The CDR3 loop reads CSVEEYQGSGDEQFF. The CDR3 region has the DNA TGCAGCGTTGAAGAATATCAAGGCTCAGGCGATGAGCAGTTCTTC.

The chain carries TRBV10-2 and TRBJ2-2; the D gene is possibly TRBD1 (5 bases). The germline V and J ends were trimmed by 3 bases and 5 bases, with 13 bases remaining between them. The germline CDR1 and CDR2 sequences are WSHSY and SAAADI. The CDR3 is 15 residues long. The CDR3 bases are TGCGCCAGCAGTGACGTAAGGGGTGGGACCGGGGAGCTGTTTTTT. Translated, it gives CASSDVRGGTGELFF.

This chain connects TRBV7-9 to TRBJ2-2, with D perhaps TRBD2 (6 bases). Germline V lookup: CDR1 SEHNR, CDR2 FQNEAQ (reference sequence). V shed 7 bases and J shed 7 bases, with 13 bases lying between them. The CDR3 is 13 amino acids. The CDR3 reads CASMGGSVGELFF. CDR3 nucleotides: TGTGCCAGCATGGGGGGATCGGTCGGGGAGCTGTTTTTT.

The rearrangement joins TRBV6-5 to TRBJ1-4; perhaps TRBD1 as D (6 bases). The CDR3 has 15 residues. V gave up 5 bases and J gave up 13 bases, with 23 bases separating them. Germline CDR1 MNHEY, CDR2 SVGAGI. The DNA for the CDR3 is TGTGCCAGCAGTCCTGTGGGGGCCCAGAGTAATGGACTGTTTTTT. It encodes CASSPVGAQSNGLFF.

The CDR3 DNA follows: TGTGCCATCGCCCCGACCGGGACAGGGGACCAGCCCCAGCATTTT. Translated, it gives CAIAPTGTGDQPQHF. The rearrangement uses TRBV10-3 and TRBJ1-5, with TRBD1 matching 10 bases. The germline V gene encodes CDR1 ENHRY and CDR2 SYGVKD. The length of the CDR3 is 15 residues. The junction had 11 bases not matched to a gene; V was cut back by 8 bases and J by 7 bases.

The chain joins TRBV11-2 to TRBJ1-2, with D possibly matching TRBD1 (6 bases). Germline V lookup: CDR1 SGHAT, CDR2 FQNNGV. Trimming removed 1 base at V and 8 bases at J, with 17 bases between. This CDR3 contains 15 residues. In DNA, the CDR3 is TGTGCCAGCAGCTTAGTACGGGGGGGCCAATCCGGCTACACCTTC. Encoded protein: CASSLVRGGQSGYTF.

The rearrangement links TRBV28 to TRBJ1-1; D perhaps matches TRBD1 (5 bases). Germline V gives CDR1 MDHEN, CDR2 SYDVKM. The CDR3 runs to 13 residues. V lost 8 bases and J lost 1, with 11 bases in between. CDR3 loop: CASLIRENTEAFF. For the CDR3, the DNA is TGTGCCAGCCTGATCAGGGAGAACACTGAAGCTTTCTTT. Drawing the rest from reference TRBV28 and TRBJ1-1, the complete variable domain is DVKVTQSSRYLVKRTGEKVFLECVQDMDHENMFWYRQDPGLGLRLIYFSYDVKMKEKGDIPEGYSVSREKKERFSLILESASTNQTSMYLCASLIRENTEAFFGQGTRLTVV.

This clone was detected only once. The rearrangement joins TRBV7-3 to TRBJ2-7, with D perhaps TRBD2 (5 bases). The germline CDR1 and CDR2 sequences are SGHTA and FQGTGA. Trimming left V 5 bases short and J 3 bases short, with 14 bases between. The CDR3 consists of 14 residues. Written as DNA, the CDR3 is TGTGCCAGCAGCGAATATGCCGGGATCTACGAGCAGTACTTC. Protein product: CASSEYAGIYEQYF.

The rearrangement links TRBV7-9 to TRBJ1-1, with D perhaps TRBD1 (6 bases). The CDR3 covers 16 residues. Germline assignment: CDR1 SEHNR and CDR2 FQNEAQ (reference sequence). V was clipped by 5 bases and J by 2 bases, with 18 bases between them. The CDR3 region has the DNA TGTGCCAGCAGCCCAGGGGACGGATTCATAAACACTGAAGCTTTCTTT. Translated: CASSPGDGFINTEAFF. Filled out from reference TRBV7-9 and TRBJ1-1, the complete variable domain reads DTGVSQNPRHKITKRGQNVTFRCDPISEHNRLYWYRQTLGQGPEFLTYFQNEAQLEKSRLLSDRFSAERPKGSFSTLEIQRTEQGDSAMYLCASSPGDGFINTEAFFGQGTRLTVV.

V gene TRBV7-3 combines with J gene TRBJ2-1, with TRBD1 matching 7 bases. Germline lookup yields CDR1 SGHTA and CDR2 FQGTGA. The junction had 6 bases not matched to a gene; V was cut back by 5 bases and J by 2 bases. CDR3 length: 15 residues. The CDR3 sequence is CASSHRTGAYNEQFF. The CDR3 DNA reads TGTGCCAGCAGCCATAGGACAGGCGCCTACAATGAGCAGTTCTTC. Full variable domain (outside the CDR3, taken from reference TRBV7-3 and TRBJ2-1): GAGVSQTPSNKVTEKGKYVELRCDPISGHTALYWYRQSLGQGPEFLIYFQGTGAADDSGLPNDRFFAVRPEGSVSTLKIQRTERGDSAVYLCASSHRTGAYNEQFFGPGTRLTVL.